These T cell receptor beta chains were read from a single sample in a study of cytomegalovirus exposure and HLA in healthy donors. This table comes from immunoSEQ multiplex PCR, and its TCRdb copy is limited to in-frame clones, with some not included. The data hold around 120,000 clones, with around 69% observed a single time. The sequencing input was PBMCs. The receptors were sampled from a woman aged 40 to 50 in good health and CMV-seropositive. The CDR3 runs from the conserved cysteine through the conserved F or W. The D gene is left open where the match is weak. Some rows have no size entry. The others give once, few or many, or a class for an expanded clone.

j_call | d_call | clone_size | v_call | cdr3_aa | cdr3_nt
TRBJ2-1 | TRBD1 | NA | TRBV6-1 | CASRTGTAVYNEQFF | TGTGCCAGCAGAACCGGGACAGCAGTATACAATGAGCAGTTCTTC
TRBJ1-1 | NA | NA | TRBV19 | CASITPGRTEAFF | TGTGCCAGTATCACCCCGGGTAGGACTGAAGCTTTCTTT
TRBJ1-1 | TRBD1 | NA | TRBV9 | CASSSHRGMNTEAFF | TGTGCCAGCAGCTCACACAGGGGAATGAACACTGAAGCTTTCTTT
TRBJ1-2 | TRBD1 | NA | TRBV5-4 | CASTGQAPGGYTF | TGTGCCAGCACAGGACAGGCCCCGGGTGGCTACACCTTC
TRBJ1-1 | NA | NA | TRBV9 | CASSVDGGGGATEAFF | TGTGCCAGCAGCGTAGATGGCGGAGGAGGAGCCACTGAAGCTTTCTTT
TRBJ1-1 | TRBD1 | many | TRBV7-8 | CASSKGQHTEAFF | TGTGCCAGCAGCAAGGGACAGCACACTGAAGCTTTCTTT
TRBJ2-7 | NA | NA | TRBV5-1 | CASSITGGSLDEQYF | TGCGCCAGCAGCATAACTGGAGGCTCTCTCGACGAGCAGTACTTC
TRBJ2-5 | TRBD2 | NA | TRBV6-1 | CASSEAQRGGGTQYF | TGTGCCAGCAGTGAGGCCCAGCGGGGGGGCGGGACCCAGTACTTC
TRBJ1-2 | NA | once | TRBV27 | CASSFIAGEGYTF | TGTGCCAGCAGCTTTATCGCAGGGGAAGGCTACACCTTC
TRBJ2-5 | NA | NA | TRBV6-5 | CASSSRGRSQETQYF | TGTGCCAGCAGTTCCAGGGGACGGAGCCAAGAGACCCAGTACTTC
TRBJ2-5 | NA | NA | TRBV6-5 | CASSGGGPLETQYF | TGTGCCAGCAGTGGGGGGGGGCCTTTGGAGACCCAGTACTTC
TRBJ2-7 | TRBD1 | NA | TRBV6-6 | CASRRIGQGKWEQYF | TGTGCCAGCAGACGAATCGGACAGGGGAAATGGGAGCAGTACTTC
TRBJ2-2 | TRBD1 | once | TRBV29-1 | CSATWDSYTGELFF | TGCAGCGCCACGTGGGACAGTTACACCGGGGAGCTGTTTTTT
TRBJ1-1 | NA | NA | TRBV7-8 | CASSSRRDFEAFF | TGTGCCAGCAGCTCCCGGAGGGATTTTGAAGCTTTCTTT
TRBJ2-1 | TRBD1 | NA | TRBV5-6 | CASSAAGQGAYEQFF | TGTGCCAGCAGCGCCGCGGGACAGGGTGCTTATGAGCAGTTCTTC
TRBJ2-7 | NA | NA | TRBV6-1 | CASRIQRDSAYEQYF | TGTGCCAGCAGAATACAAAGGGACTCAGCCTACGAGCAGTACTTC
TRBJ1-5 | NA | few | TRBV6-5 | CASSQGSNQPQHF | TGTGCCAGCAGTCAGGGTAGCAATCAGCCCCAGCATTTT
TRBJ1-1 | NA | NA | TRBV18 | CASSPQRDTEAFF | TGTGCCAGCTCACCACAGCGCGACACTGAAGCTTTCTTT
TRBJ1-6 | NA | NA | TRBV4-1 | CASKRPGQYNSPLHF | TGCGCCAGCAAGCGGCCGGGACAATATAATTCACCCCTCCACTTT
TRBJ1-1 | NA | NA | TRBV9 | CASSAVTWSEAFF | TGTGCCAGCAGCGCCGTAACTTGGAGTGAAGCTTTCTTT
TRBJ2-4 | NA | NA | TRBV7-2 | CASSSRNSKNIQYF | TGTGCCAGCAGCTCCAGAAATTCGAAAAACATTCAGTACTTC
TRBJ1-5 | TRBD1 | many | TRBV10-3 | CAISRDSDQPQHF | TGTGCCATCAGTCGGGACAGTGATCAGCCCCAGCATTTT
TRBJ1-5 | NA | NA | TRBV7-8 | CASSLSRDQPQHF | TGTGCCAGCAGCTTATCGAGGGATCAGCCCCAGCATTTT
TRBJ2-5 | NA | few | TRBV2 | CASSETGLRGETQYF | TGTGCCAGCAGTGAAACGGGACTCCGGGGGGAGACCCAGTACTTC
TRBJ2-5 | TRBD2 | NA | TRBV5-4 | CASAVAGVEETQYF | TGTGCCAGCGCGGTAGCGGGGGTGGAAGAGACCCAGTACTTC
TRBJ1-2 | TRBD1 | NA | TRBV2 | CASSPPTQGAHGYTF | TGTGCCAGCAGTCCCCCCACACAGGGGGCTCATGGCTACACCTTC
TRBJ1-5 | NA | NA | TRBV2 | CASSDRTANQPQHF | TGTGCCAGCAGTGACAGAACCGCCAATCAGCCCCAGCATTTT
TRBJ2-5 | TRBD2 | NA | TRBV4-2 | CASSQDPAGGSETQYF | TGTGCCAGCAGCCAAGATCCCGCGGGGGGGTCGGAGACCCAGTACTTC
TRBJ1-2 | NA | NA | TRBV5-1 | CASSLGPPSGYTF | TGCGCCAGCAGCCTTGGTCCCCCAAGCGGCTACACCTTC
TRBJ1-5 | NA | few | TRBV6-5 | CASSSKPYSNQPQHF | TGTGCCAGCAGTTCCAAGCCCTATAGCAATCAGCCCCAGCATTTT
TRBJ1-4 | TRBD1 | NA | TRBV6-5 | CASSSRTGFEKLFF | TGTGCCAGCAGTTCCAGGACAGGGTTTGAAAAACTGTTTTTT
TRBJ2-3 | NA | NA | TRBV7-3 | CASSFTDASDTQYF | TGTGCCAGCAGCTTTACTGATGCGTCAGATACGCAGTATTTT
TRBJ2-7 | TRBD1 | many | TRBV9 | CASSEQGVPYEQYF | TGTGCCAGCAGCGAACAGGGGGTTCCCTACGAGCAGTACTTC
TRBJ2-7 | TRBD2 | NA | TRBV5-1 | CASSELGLAGGHISYEQYF | TGCGCCAGCAGCGAGCTGGGACTAGCGGGGGGCCATATATCCTACGAGCAGTACTTC
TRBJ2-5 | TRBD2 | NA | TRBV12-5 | CASGLVPRGLAGSQETQYF | TGTGCTAGTGGTTTGGTACCCCGGGGACTAGCGGGGAGTCAAGAGACCCAGTACTTC
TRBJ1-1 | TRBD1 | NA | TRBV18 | CASSPGQGRIRNTEAFF | TGTGCCAGCTCACCGGGACAGGGTAGGATTAGGAACACTGAAGCTTTCTTT
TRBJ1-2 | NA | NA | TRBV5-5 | CASSSTPASAYGYTF | TGTGCCAGCAGCTCTACCCCCGCCAGCGCCTATGGCTACACCTTC
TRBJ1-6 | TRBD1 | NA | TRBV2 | CASSIQGSYNSPLHF | TGTGCCAGCAGTATACAGGGGAGCTATAATTCACCCCTCCACTTT
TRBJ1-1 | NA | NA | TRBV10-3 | CASQGQKNTEAFF | TGTGCCAGCCAGGGGCAGAAGAACACTGAAGCTTTCTTT
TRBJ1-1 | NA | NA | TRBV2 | CASSGASGKAMNTEAFF | TGTGCCAGCAGTGGGGCCTCAGGTAAAGCCATGAACACTGAAGCTTTCTTT
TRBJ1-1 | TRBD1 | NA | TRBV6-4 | CASSATGDTEAFF | TGTGCCAGCAGTGCGACAGGGGACACTGAAGCTTTCTTT
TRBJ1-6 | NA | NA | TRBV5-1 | CASSLGREAAVSPLHF | TGCGCCAGCAGCTTGGGCAGGGAGGCGGCTGTCTCACCCCTCCACTTT
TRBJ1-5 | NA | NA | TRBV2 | CASRAGTTGQPQHF | TGTGCCAGCAGAGCAGGGACTACTGGTCAGCCCCAGCATTTT
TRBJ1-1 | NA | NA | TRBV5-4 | CASSLSKGMSTEAFF | TGTGCCAGCAGCTTGTCGAAGGGGATGAGCACTGAAGCTTTCTTT
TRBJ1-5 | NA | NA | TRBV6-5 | CASSLGQGNQPQHF | TGTGCCAGCAGTTTAGGTCAGGGCAATCAGCCCCAGCATTTT
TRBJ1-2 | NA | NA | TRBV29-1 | CSVEGTTTNSYGYTF | TGCAGCGTCGAGGGTACCACAACCAACTCATATGGCTACACCTTC
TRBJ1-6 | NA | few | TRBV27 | CASSFDRPNSPLHF | TGTGCCAGCAGTTTTGACAGGCCTAATTCACCCCTCCACTTT
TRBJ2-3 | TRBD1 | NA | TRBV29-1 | CSVWTGADTQYF | TGCAGCGTCTGGACAGGCGCAGATACGCAGTATTTT
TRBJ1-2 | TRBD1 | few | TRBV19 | CASSKKGQVVKGYTF | TGTGCCAGTAGTAAAAAGGGACAGGTAGTGAAGGGCTACACCTTC
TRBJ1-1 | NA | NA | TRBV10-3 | CAISESLANTEAFF | TGTGCCATCAGTGAGTCTCTAGCCAACACTGAAGCTTTCTTT